The 30 T cell receptor beta chains presented below share a single source sample, sequenced in a study of tumor-infiltrating lymphocytes in primary liver carcinoma. A primer in the constant region served to generate TCR beta cDNA from approximately 450 ng of total RNA. ARM-PCR was slightly modified, and three nested multiplex PCR rounds with it gave rise to the TCR beta libraries. A C-beta reverse primer and TRBV1-TRBV30 forward primers served in each of the first two PCR rounds, at roughly 10 cycles apiece. TCRdb re-analysed the multiplex PCR reads in MiXCR, keeping a single row per CDR3 protein. The table has about 120,000 distinct CDR3 sequences, 65% to 75% seen once. Unsorted bulk tissue of roughly 20-31 mg yielded co-extracted RNA and DNA. The material sequenced was tumor-adjacent normal liver tissue. These receptors all stem from a woman in her sixties with primary liver carcinoma and hepatitis B virus infection.

There are many counts of this clonotype. The gene calls are TRBV28 and TRBJ1-3; 7 bases align to TRBD1. Germline CDR1 MDHEN, CDR2 SYDVKM. CDR3 length equals 15 residues. Trimming cost V 6 bases and J 5 bases; bases outside gene matches: 10. The CDR3 sequence: CASSLQGSRRNTIYF. CDR3 in DNA: TGTGCCAGCAGCTTACAGGGGTCGCGGCGAAACACCATATATTTT.

This clonotype was counted a few times. A read error is possible here, since a much larger clone lies one base away. The gene calls are TRBV10-3 and TRBJ2-7, with 9 bases that match TRBD1. This CDR3 has 13 amino acids. J lost 5 bases, V lost 10 bases, and 9 bases had no gene match. Germline V gene data show CDR1 as ENHRY and CDR2 as SYGVKD. The CDR3 spells CATQTGGEDEQYF. For the CDR3, the DNA is TGTGCCACCCAGACAGGGGGTGAAGACGAGCAGTACTTC.

Of note for this clonotype: An end of the junction does not agree with germline; a read error may underlie this. The gene calls are TRBV6-1 and TRBJ2-6, with D unresolved. In germline, CDR1 is MNHNS, CDR2 SASEGT. The CDR3 totals 15 residues. The CDR3 protein is CTSSMLRTGANVLTF. Here the CDR3 DNA reads TGTACCAGCAGCATGTTGCGAACTGGGGCCAACGTCCTGACTTTC.

Comment on this clonotype: This may be a read error: a much more frequent sequence differs by one nucleotide. The genes are TRBV7-9 and TRBJ1-5, with D maybe TRBD1 (6 bases). The germline V gene encodes CDR1 SEHNR and CDR2 FQNEAQ (reference sequence). The CDR3 runs to 14 residues. Trimming left V 6 bases short and J 5 bases short, with 14 bases between. CDR3 protein: CASRPWTVDQPQHF. In DNA form, the CDR3 reads TGTGCCAGCAGGCCCTGGACAGTAGATCAGCCCCAGCATTTT.

Details on this clonotype: This likely comes from a read error, as the CDR3 has no conserved phenylalanine or tryptophan at its end. The rearrangement joins TRBV11-3 to TRBJ2-1, with D unclear. This CDR3 has 12 residues. Trimming stripped 4 bases from V and 9 bases from J, with 10 bases between. Germline CDR1 and CDR2: SGHNT and YENEEA. CDR3 nucleotide sequence: TGTGCCAGCAGCTCCAAATTCTGTGAGCAGTTCATC. It codes for CASSSKFCEQFI.

This clonotype was picked up many times. V usage is TRBV29-1 and J usage is TRBJ2-1; 7 bases line up with TRBD2. The CDR3 extends over 16 amino acids. Trimming at V came to 5 bases and at J to 7 bases, leaving 17 bases not matched to a gene. Germline V gives CDR1 SQVTM, CDR2 ANQGSEA. As DNA, the CDR3 is TGCAGCGTTCACCCTCTAGCGGATGATACGAGGAATGAGCAGTTCTTC. This encodes CSVHPLADDTRNEQFF.

This clonotype was observed many times. A much larger clonotype is one base distant, so this may be a read error. This chain uses TRBV11-2 with TRBJ1-1, with D tentatively TRBD1 (5 bases). This CDR3 region has 17 residues. CDR1 is SGHAT and CDR2 is FQNNGV in the germline V gene. The CDR3 DNA reads TGTGGCAGCAGCCCGACATGGGGTGGGGGTAAAGGCACTGAAGCTTTCTTT. It yields the protein CGSSPTWGGGKGTEAFF.

The chain employs TRBV11-3 and TRBJ2-1; the D gene is possibly TRBD1 (5 bases). The CDR3 spans 13 residues. Looked up from germline, CDR1 is SGHNT and CDR2 is YENEEA. The CDR3 is CVSSSPLVRGQFF. CDR3 sequence (DNA): TGTGTCAGTAGCTCACCTCTGGTTAGGGGGCAGTTCTTC.

Notes on this clonotype: The CDR3 ends on some other residue instead of the conserved phenylalanine or tryptophan, so this is likely a read error. The chain joins TRBV5-6 to TRBJ2-7; D is tentatively TRBD1 or TRBD2 (6 bases each). Germline assignment: CDR1 SGHDT and CDR2 YYEEEE. The length of the CDR3 is 14 residues. The CDR3 region is CASSLAGALYKQYY. CDR3 in DNA: TGTGCCAGCAGCTTGGCGGGGGCCCTCTACAAGCAGTACTAC.

CDR3 DNA sequence: TGTGCCAGCAGCCCTGTGGGCAAGAACTCAGGGGAGCTGTTTTTT. This translates into CASSPVGKNSGELFF. The rearrangement joins TRBV11-2 to TRBJ2-2; D ambiguous. This CDR3 spans 15 amino acids. Germline CDR1 is SGHAT and CDR2 is FQNNGV. Trimming left V 5 bases short and J 8 bases short, with 18 bases between.

Comment on this clonotype: This may come from a read error, since a much larger clone is one base off. The CDR3 loop reads CASKKPLFQGGTF. In DNA form, the CDR3 reads TGTGCCAGCAAAAAACCCTTATTCCAGGGTGGCACCTTC. This chain connects TRBV28 to TRBJ1-2; perhaps TRBD1 as D (5 bases). Germline V gives CDR1 MDHEN, CDR2 SYDVKM. CDR3 length: 13 amino acids. V was pared by 7 bases and J by 13 bases, with 22 bases between.

J is TRBJ1-4 and V is TRBV11-2; D uncertain. The CDR3 is made up of 15 amino acids. V lost 2 bases, J lost 5 bases, and 12 bases lay in between. CDR1 and CDR2 from the germline V gene are SGHAT and FQNNGV. CDR3 nucleotide sequence: TGTGCCAGCAGCTTAAAAGATGGCGAAAATGAAAAACTGTTTTTT. Protein product: CASSLKDGENEKLFF.

The chain couples TRBV20-1 to TRBJ1-6, with 7 bases fitting TRBD1. Germline lookup yields CDR1 DFQATT and CDR2 SNEGSKA (reference sequence). V was clipped by 3 bases and J by 10 bases; unmatched bases: 6. The CDR3 totals 13 residues. This CDR3 is CSARGPQGSPLHF. The CDR3 DNA reads as TGCAGTGCTAGGGGCCCACAGGGGTCACCCCTCCACTTT.

As to this clonotype: An end of the junction does not agree with germline; a read error may underlie this. This rearrangement joins TRBV5-5 to TRBJ2-3; D is possibly TRBD2 (7 bases). The CDR3 has 15 amino acids. From germline, CDR1 is SGHKS and CDR2 YYEKEE (reference sequence). Here the CDR3 DNA reads TGTGCCAGCAGCGTGGCCGGCGGGGGCACAGATACGCAGTACTTT. This encodes CASSVAGGGTDTQYF.

Of note for this clonotype: Likely a read error: the CDR3 ends without its conserved phenylalanine or tryptophan. The DNA is left out, because the CDR3 cannot be placed on it with certainty; the CDR3 is given as TCRdb lists it. This rearrangement joins TRBV11-2 to TRBJ2-7; the D call in the table, TRBD1, was not verified against the DNA. From its first to its last residue, the CDR3 has 11 amino acids. Germline V gene lookup returns CDR1 SGHAT and CDR2 FQNNGV. The CDR3 is CASSSANSLDH.

To note about this clonotype: An end of the junction differs from the germline gene, which may be a read error. The chain joins TRBV29-1 to TRBJ2-4; D perhaps matches TRBD1 (6 bases). The germline V gene encodes CDR1 SQVTM and CDR2 ANQGSEA. The CDR3 has 13 amino acids. CDR3 protein: CSLTGLAKNIQYF. CDR3 sequence (DNA): TGCAGCCTGACAGGTCTAGCCAAAAACATCCAGTACTTC.

The V gene is TRBV29-1, the J gene TRBJ1-3; tentative D call: TRBD1 (5 bases). The CDR3 sequence is 13 residues long. Germline assignment: CDR1 SQVTM and CDR2 ANQGSEA. V dropped 6 bases and J dropped 4 bases, with 13 bases sitting between them. The CDR3 protein is CSVGHSPGNTIYF. In DNA form, the CDR3 reads TGCAGCGTCGGACATTCGCCCGGAAACACCATATATTTT. Complete variable domain (other parts from reference TRBV29-1 and TRBJ1-3): SAVISQKPSRDICQRGTSLTIQCQVDSQVTMMFWYRQQPGQSLTLIATANQGSEATYESGFVIDKFPISRPNLTFSTLTVSNMSPEDSSIYLCSVGHSPGNTIYFGEGSWLTVV.

The chain uses TRBV12-3 or TRBV12-4 and TRBJ1-5, with D perhaps matching TRBD1 (5 bases). This CDR3 has 14 residues. Trimming took off 6 bases at V and 4 bases at J, with 13 bases between the two ends. This chain's CDR3 is CASRGTTNNQPQHF. The CDR3 coding sequence is TGTGCCAGCAGGGGGACTACCAATAATCAGCCCCAGCATTTT.

This clonotype was recorded a few times. The chain links TRBV28 to TRBJ1-5; no clear D gene. Germline CDR1 reads MDHEN; CDR2 reads SYDVKM. Trimming pared 5 bases from V and 7 bases from J, leaving 15 bases between. This CDR3 contains 14 residues. In nucleotides, the CDR3 is TGTGCCAGCAGTCCGAGGTCGCGGAGGCAGCCCCAGCATTTT. Translated: CASSPRSRRQPQHF.

About this clonotype itself: Sequence at one end of the junction differs from germline and may be a read error. V is TRBV5-1 and J is TRBJ2-7, with D uncertain. From germline, CDR1 is SGHRS and CDR2 YFSETQ. The CDR3 has 14 amino acids. The CDR3 loop reads CASSLDAMPYEQYF. In DNA, the CDR3 is TGCGCCAGTAGCTTGGACGCTATGCCCTACGAGCAGTACTTC. Full variable domain (missing parts from reference TRBV5-1 and TRBJ2-7): KAGVTQTPRYLIKTRGQQVTLSCSPISGHRSVSWYQQTPGQGLQFLFEYFSETQRNKGNFPGRFSGRQFSNSRSEMNVSTLELGDSALYLCASSLDAMPYEQYFGPGTRLTVT.

In its sample, this clonotype was seen a few times. A much larger clone sits a single nucleotide away, making a read error possible. V usage is TRBV6-5 and J usage is TRBJ2-1, with 9 positions matching TRBD2. The CDR3 extends over 14 amino acids. Germline V lookup: CDR1 MNHEY, CDR2 SVGAGI. The CDR3 here is CASSYGREGNERFF. CDR3 coding DNA: TGTGCCAGCAGTTACGGGCGGGAGGGGAATGAGCGGTTCTTC.

To note about this clonotype: This clone may be a read error of a much larger clone one base away. The gene calls are TRBV10-2 and TRBJ2-5, with 8 nucleotides matching TRBD1. This CDR3 comprises 13 residues. Per the germline V gene, CDR1 is WSHSY and CDR2 is SAAADI. V lost 3 bases to trimming and J lost 4 bases; unmatched junction nucleotides: 1. CDR3 sequence: CASSDTGGETQYF. CDR3 bases: TGCGCCAGCAGTGATACAGGGGGAGAGACCCAGTACTTC.

Ten or more counts support this clonotype. This rearrangement joins TRBV10-3 to TRBJ1-2; 8 nucleotides line up with TRBD1. CDR1 is ENHRY and CDR2 is SYGVKD in the germline V gene. This CDR3 is built from 16 residues. Germline trimming cut 6 bases from V and 6 bases from J; bases unmatched to any gene: 15. The CDR3 reads CAISRGQGLLFNGYTF. The CDR3 DNA sequence: TGTGCCATCAGCCGAGGACAGGGCTTATTATTCAATGGCTACACCTTC.

Turning to this clonotype: Germline and junction disagree at one end, which may indicate a read error. V gene TRBV29-1 combines with J gene TRBJ2-1; 9 bases line up with TRBD2. The CDR3 is 16 amino acids. Germline V gene lookup returns CDR1 SQVTM and CDR2 ANQGSEA. In DNA form, the CDR3 reads TGCAGCGTTGAACGGGCTAGCGGGACCTCCTGCAATGAGCAGTTCTTC. Its translation is CSVERASGTSCNEQFF.

As to this clonotype: The junction shows a germline mismatch at one end, possibly a read error. This chain joins TRBV6-2 or TRBV6-3 and TRBJ2-3; 9 nucleotides agree with TRBD2. Looked up from germline, CDR1 is MNHEY and CDR2 is SVGEGT. The CDR3 is 14 residues long. CDR3 DNA sequence: TGTGCCAGCCTCTTAGCGGGAGCCGCAGATACGAAGTATTTT. Amino acids: CASLLAGAADTKYF.

The chain is built from TRBV29-1 and TRBJ1-1; no reliable D call. The germline V gene has CDR1 SQVTM and CDR2 ANQGSEA. This CDR3 region has 13 residues. CDR3 amino acids: CNAEDLGYTEAFF. The CDR3 DNA follows: TGCAACGCTGAAGATCTGGGGTACACTGAAGCTTTCTTT.

This clonotype was recorded once. Germline and junction disagree at one end, which may indicate a read error. DNA for the CDR3: TGTGTCAGCAGTCCCGGGACAGGGACTGAAGCTTTCTTT. Translation gives CVSSPGTGTEAFF. The chain joins TRBV12-3 or TRBV12-4 to TRBJ1-1; 9 positions agree with TRBD1. The CDR3 has 13 amino acids.

This clonotype turned up a few times. Being one base from a much bigger clone, this may be a read error. The chain has TRBV5-6 and TRBJ2-7; no definite D call. CDR1 is SGHDT, CDR2 YYEEEE, per germline. Deletions cut 6 bases from V and 2 bases from J, with 18 bases between. This CDR3 is 15 amino acids long. As DNA, the CDR3 is TGTGCCAGCACCCAGAGGCCGGGCAATCCCTACGAGCAGTACTTC. This codes for CASTQRPGNPYEQYF.

Ten or more counts support this clonotype. The rearrangement joins TRBV29-1 to TRBJ2-7; 8 bases align to TRBD1. J was trimmed by 3 bases and V by 1 base; bases with no gene match: 5. This CDR3 has 14 residues. Germline CDR1 and CDR2: SQVTM and ANQGSEA. CDR3 sequence (DNA): TGCAGCGTTGAAGTCGGGACAGGACGCTACGAGCAGTACTTC. Protein sequence: CSVEVGTGRYEQYF.

Comments on this clonotype: A read error is likely, as this CDR3 ends without the conserved phenylalanine or tryptophan. It is unclear where the CDR3 begins or ends on the DNA, so no DNA is shown, and the CDR3 is as TCRdb lists it. V usage is TRBV12-3 or TRBV12-4 and J usage is TRBJ2-1; TRBD2, as called in the table, went unchecked against the DNA. The length of the CDR3 is 17 amino acids, counting both ends. The CDR3 loop reads CASSPRTSGSPYNEKLL.